Only one count was recorded for the clone carrying this T cell receptor (beta chain). The data were taken from a study of cytomegalovirus exposure and HLA in healthy donors. The CDR3 contains 17 residues. The germline gives CDR1 SNHLY, CDR2 FYNNEI. V lost 1 base and J lost 1; bases outside the gene matches: 5. PCR amplification relied on 60 Vbeta primers (plus 13 Jbeta primers). Profiled with immunoSEQ multiplex PCR; TCRdb holds only in-frame clones, not every one. The sample records some 160,000 clones, less than 90% being singletons. This chain uses TRBV2 with TRBJ2-5, with TRBD1 matching 11 bases. The clonotype comes from a man between 18 and 29 years old in good health and CMV-seronegative. Sequenced sample: PBMCs. The CDR3 DNA reads as TGTGCCAGCAGTGAAGAGGGGACAGGGGGAACCCAAGAGACCCAGTACTTC. Translating it yields CASSEEGTGGTQETQYF. Supplemented by reference TRBV2 and TRBJ2-5, the full variable domain reads EPEVTQTPSHQVTQMGQEVILRCVPISNHLYFYWYRQILGQKVEFLVSFYNNEISEKSEIFDDQFSVERPDGSNFTLKIRSTKLEDSAMYFCASSEEGTGGTQETQYFGPGTRLLVL.